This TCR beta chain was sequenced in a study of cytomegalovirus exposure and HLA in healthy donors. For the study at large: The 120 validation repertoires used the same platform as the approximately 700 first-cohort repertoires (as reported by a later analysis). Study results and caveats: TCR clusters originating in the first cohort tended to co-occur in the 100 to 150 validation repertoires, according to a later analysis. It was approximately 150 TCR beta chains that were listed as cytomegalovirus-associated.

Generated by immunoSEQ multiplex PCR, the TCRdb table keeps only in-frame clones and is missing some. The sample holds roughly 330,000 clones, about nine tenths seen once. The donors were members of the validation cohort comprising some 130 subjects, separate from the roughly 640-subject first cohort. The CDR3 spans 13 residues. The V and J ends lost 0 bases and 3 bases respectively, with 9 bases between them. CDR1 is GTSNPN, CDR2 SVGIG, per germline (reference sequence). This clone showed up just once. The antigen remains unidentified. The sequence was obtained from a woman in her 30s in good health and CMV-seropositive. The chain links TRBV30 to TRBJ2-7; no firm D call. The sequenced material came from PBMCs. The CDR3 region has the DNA TGTGCCTGGAGTGTACTTGGCAGCTACGAGCAGTACTTC. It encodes CAWSVLGSYEQYF.